A selection of T cell receptor beta chains follows, all from one sample in a study of OX40 agonist ivuxolimab in advanced cancers. The repertoire was sequenced with immunoSEQ multiplex PCR; TCRdb's copy has only in-frame clones and lacks some. The sample shows about 82,000 clones, roughly nine tenths of them seen only once. The sequences come from CD4+ or CD8+ T cells sorted from blood, collected in a trial of the OX40 agonist ivuxolimab. Every receptor here comes from an adult with an advanced solid tumor such as melanoma, head and neck, liver or kidney cancer. Each CDR3 is given with its conserved first and last residue. Each record gives: V gene, clone size, J gene, CDR3 protein. Clone size is stated in some rows and not others, as once, few, many or a class when expanded.

v_gene: TRBV6-6; abundance: once; j_gene: TRBJ2-7; CDR3aa: CASSSLASGMLREQYF
v_gene: TRBV7-2; abundance: -; j_gene: TRBJ1-5; CDR3aa: CASSPQQGSIQPQHF
v_gene: TRBV5-1; abundance: -; j_gene: TRBJ2-1; CDR3aa: CASSFGGGSLYNEQFF
v_gene: TRBV7-9; abundance: -; j_gene: TRBJ1-1; CDR3aa: CASSIYIGPLGALGTEAFF
v_gene: TRBV5-6; abundance: once; j_gene: TRBJ1-2; CDR3aa: CASSRGGYGYTF
v_gene: TRBV11-3; abundance: -; j_gene: TRBJ2-1; CDR3aa: CASSQGLAGGYNEQFF
v_gene: TRBV1; abundance: -; j_gene: TRBJ2-1; CDR3aa: CTSSQAPTSGRSSVEQFF
v_gene: TRBV15; abundance: -; j_gene: TRBJ2-5; CDR3aa: CATSRDPGTFQETQYF
v_gene: TRBV7-2; abundance: many; j_gene: TRBJ1-5; CDR3aa: CASSLAGGQQPQHF
v_gene: TRBV28; abundance: few; j_gene: TRBJ1-5; CDR3aa: CAFGGVRNQPQHF
v_gene: TRBV28; abundance: -; j_gene: TRBJ1-2; CDR3aa: CASRDPGTVFDGYTF
v_gene: TRBV7-9; abundance: -; j_gene: TRBJ2-5; CDR3aa: CASSFGEETQYF
v_gene: TRBV6-6; abundance: few; j_gene: TRBJ1-2; CDR3aa: CASSSLRVGGGYTF
v_gene: TRBV28; abundance: -; j_gene: TRBJ1-5; CDR3aa: CASRTGSPGPQHF
v_gene: TRBV10-2; abundance: -; j_gene: TRBJ2-7; CDR3aa: CASTLPPYEQYF
v_gene: TRBV2; abundance: -; j_gene: TRBJ1-2; CDR3aa: CASSESPPGGYTF
v_gene: TRBV2; abundance: -; j_gene: TRBJ1-5; CDR3aa: CASSEFSGQGRQPQHF
v_gene: TRBV2; abundance: -; j_gene: TRBJ1-2; CDR3aa: CASRPGPTAWGYTF
v_gene: TRBV4-1; abundance: -; j_gene: TRBJ2-1; CDR3aa: CASSQLLAGASYNEQFF
v_gene: TRBV7-2; abundance: -; j_gene: TRBJ1-1; CDR3aa: CASSLGRLNTEAFF
v_gene: TRBV11-2; abundance: -; j_gene: TRBJ2-3; CDR3aa: CASSLPHGAVSTDTQYF
v_gene: TRBV7-3; abundance: -; j_gene: TRBJ2-7; CDR3aa: CASIRSGPAYEQYF
v_gene: TRBV18; abundance: -; j_gene: TRBJ2-1; CDR3aa: CASSPAGRDNEQFF
v_gene: TRBV6-5; abundance: -; j_gene: TRBJ2-5; CDR3aa: CASSPSGGKTQYF
v_gene: TRBV7-9; abundance: -; j_gene: TRBJ2-1; CDR3aa: CASSQGVTMYNEQFF
v_gene: TRBV27; abundance: -; j_gene: TRBJ1-1; CDR3aa: CASSPDGLGSTEAFF
v_gene: TRBV2; abundance: -; j_gene: TRBJ1-5; CDR3aa: CATATGGGRDQPQHF
v_gene: TRBV6-6; abundance: -; j_gene: TRBJ2-5; CDR3aa: CASSYRGGLETQYF